The TCR beta chain under discussion was sequenced for a study of technical replicates of blood from a handful of donors. Using immunoSEQ multiplex PCR, the repertoire was profiled, and TCRdb retains in-frame clones only, with some absent. In the table there are under 80,000 clones, around 90% of which are singletons. After removal of 4 bases from V and 7 bases from J, the junction contained 4 bases not matched to a gene. Looked up from germline, CDR1 is LNHDA and CDR2 is SQIVND (reference sequence). The CDR3 loop spans 14 amino acids. The origin of this receptor is a human donor in good health. Some clones in this sample may be carry-over from other donors' samples. V gene TRBV19 combines with J gene TRBJ1-5; 10 bases are a match to TRBD1. Sequencing was performed on T cells isolated from PBMCs. The CDR3 DNA reads TGTGCCAGTAGTAAGACAGGGGGCGGGCAGCCCCAGCATTTT. Amino acids: CASSKTGGGQPQHF.